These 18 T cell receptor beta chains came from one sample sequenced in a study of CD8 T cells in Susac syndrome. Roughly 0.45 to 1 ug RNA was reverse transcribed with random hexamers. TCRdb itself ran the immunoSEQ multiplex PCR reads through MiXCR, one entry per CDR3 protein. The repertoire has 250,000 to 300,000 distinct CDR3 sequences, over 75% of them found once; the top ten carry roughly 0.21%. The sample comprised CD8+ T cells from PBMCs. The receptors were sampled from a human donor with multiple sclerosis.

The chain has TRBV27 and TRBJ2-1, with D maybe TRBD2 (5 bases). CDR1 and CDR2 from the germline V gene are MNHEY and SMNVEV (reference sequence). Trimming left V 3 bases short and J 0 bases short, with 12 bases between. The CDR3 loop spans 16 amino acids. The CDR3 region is CASSLRAGLSYNEQFF. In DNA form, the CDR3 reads TGTGCCAGCAGTTTGCGGGCGGGCCTCTCCTACAATGAGCAGTTCTTC.

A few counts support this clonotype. The CDR3 loop reads CSVETSGQGALWEQYF. The CDR3 DNA follows: TGCAGCGTCGAAACGAGTGGACAGGGGGCCCTGTGGGAGCAGTACTTC. V and J are TRBV29-1 and TRBJ2-7; 11 nucleotides align to TRBD1. Germline values: CDR1 SQVTM, CDR2 ANQGSEA. With 6 bases clipped from V and 7 bases from J, the junction kept 17 bases outside the gene matches. The CDR3 extends over 16 amino acids.

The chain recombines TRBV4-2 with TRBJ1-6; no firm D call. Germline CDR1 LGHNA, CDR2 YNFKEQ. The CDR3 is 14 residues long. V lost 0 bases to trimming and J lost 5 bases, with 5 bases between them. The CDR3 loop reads CASSQEWDNSPLHF. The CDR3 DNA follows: TGTGCCAGCAGCCAAGAGTGGGATAATTCACCCCTCCACTTT.

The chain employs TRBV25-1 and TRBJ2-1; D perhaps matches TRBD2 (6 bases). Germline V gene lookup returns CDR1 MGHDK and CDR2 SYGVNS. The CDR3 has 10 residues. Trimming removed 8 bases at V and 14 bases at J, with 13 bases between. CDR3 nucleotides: TGTGCCAGCCAGGCGGGGCGTAAGTTCTTC. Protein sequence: CASQAGRKFF.

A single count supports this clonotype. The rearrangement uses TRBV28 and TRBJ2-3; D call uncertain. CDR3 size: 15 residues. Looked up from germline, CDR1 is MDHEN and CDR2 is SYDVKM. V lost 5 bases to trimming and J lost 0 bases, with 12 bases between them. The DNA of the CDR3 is TGTGCCAGCAGTCCGACGGTAGCTAGCACAGATACGCAGTATTTT. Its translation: CASSPTVASTDTQYF.

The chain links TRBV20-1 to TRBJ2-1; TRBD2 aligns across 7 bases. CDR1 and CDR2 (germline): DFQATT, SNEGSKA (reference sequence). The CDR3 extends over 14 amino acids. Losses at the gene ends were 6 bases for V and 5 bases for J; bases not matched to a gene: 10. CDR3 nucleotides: TGCAGTGCCGCGGCCCTAGCGGTACACAATGAGCAGTTCTTC. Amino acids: CSAAALAVHNEQFF.

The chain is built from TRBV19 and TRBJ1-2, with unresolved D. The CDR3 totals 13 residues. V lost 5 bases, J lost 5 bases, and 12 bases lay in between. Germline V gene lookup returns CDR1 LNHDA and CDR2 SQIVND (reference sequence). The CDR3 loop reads CASSPGPGYGYTF. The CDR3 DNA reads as TGTGCCAGTAGTCCAGGCCCGGGATATGGCTACACCTTC.

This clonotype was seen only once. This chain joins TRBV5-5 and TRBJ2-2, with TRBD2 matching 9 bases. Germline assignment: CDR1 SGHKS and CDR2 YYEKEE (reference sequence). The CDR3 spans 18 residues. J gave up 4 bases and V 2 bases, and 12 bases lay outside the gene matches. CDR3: CASSFGPSGVLGTGELFF. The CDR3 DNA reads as TGTGCCAGCAGCTTCGGTCCTAGCGGGGTCCTGGGCACCGGGGAGCTGTTTTTT.

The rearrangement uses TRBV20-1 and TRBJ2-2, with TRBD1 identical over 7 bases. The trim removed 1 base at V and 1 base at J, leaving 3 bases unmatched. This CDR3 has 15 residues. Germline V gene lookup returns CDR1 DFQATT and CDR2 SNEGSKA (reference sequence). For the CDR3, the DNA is TGCAGTGCTAGAGGGGGGACAGAGAACACCGGGGAGCTGTTTTTT. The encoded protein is CSARGGTENTGELFF.

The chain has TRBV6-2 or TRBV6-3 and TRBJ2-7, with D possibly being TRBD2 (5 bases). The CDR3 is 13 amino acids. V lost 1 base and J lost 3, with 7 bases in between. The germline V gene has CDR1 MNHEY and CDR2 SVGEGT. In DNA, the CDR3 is TGTGCCAGCAGTTACTATCGGGGCTACGAGCAGTACTTC. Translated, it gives CASSYYRGYEQYF.

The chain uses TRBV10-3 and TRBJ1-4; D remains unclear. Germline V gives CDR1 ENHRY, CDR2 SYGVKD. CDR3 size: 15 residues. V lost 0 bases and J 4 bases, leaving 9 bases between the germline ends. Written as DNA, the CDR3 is TGTGCCATCAGTGAGTCGGACGTGGGTAATGAAAAACTGTTTTTT. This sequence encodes CAISESDVGNEKLFF.

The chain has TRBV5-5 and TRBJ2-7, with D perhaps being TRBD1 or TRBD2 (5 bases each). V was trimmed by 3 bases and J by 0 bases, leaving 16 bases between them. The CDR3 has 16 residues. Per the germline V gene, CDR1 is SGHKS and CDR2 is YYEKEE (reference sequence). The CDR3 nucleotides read TGTGCCAGCAGCTATTGGGGAGAGGGGTACTCCTACGAGCAGTACTTC. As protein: CASSYWGEGYSYEQYF.

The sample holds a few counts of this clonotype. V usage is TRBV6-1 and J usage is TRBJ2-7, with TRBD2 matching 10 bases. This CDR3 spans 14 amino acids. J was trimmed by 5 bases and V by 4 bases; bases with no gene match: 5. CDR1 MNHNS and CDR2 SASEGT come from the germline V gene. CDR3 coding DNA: TGTGCCAGCAGTGGAGCGGGAGGGCTAAACGAGCAGTACTTC. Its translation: CASSGAGGLNEQYF.

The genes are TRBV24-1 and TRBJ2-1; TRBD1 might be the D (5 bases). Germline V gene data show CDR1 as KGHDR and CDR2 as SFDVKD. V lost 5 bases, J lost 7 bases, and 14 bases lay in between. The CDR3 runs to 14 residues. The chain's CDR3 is CATSVSGWNNEQFF. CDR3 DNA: TGTGCCACCAGTGTTTCAGGGTGGAATAATGAGCAGTTCTTC.

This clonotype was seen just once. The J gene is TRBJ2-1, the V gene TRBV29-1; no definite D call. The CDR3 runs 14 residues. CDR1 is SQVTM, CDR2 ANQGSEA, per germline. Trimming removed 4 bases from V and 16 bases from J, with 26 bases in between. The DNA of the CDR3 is TGCAGCGTTGGTTTAATTACAATGAGCAGTTCTCCTTTCTTC. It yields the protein CSVGLITMSSSPFF.

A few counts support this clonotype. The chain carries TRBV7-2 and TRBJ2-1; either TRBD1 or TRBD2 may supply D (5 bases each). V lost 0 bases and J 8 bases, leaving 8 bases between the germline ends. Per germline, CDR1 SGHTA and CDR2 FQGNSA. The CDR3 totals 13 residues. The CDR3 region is CASSLAGRHEQFF. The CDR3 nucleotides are TGTGCCAGCAGCTTAGCGGGACGACATGAGCAGTTCTTC.

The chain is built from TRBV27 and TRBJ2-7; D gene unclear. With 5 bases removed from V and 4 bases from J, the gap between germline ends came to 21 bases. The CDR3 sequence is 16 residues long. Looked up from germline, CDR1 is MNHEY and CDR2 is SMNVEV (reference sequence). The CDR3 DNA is TGTGCCAGCAGTCCGCGAGCACTGGGGTTCTATTACGAGCAGTACTTC. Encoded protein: CASSPRALGFYYEQYF.

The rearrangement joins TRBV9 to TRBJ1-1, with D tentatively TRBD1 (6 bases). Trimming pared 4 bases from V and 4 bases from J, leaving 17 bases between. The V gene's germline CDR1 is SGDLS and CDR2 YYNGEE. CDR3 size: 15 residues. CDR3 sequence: CASSLEGGAVTEAFF. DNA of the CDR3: TGTGCCAGCAGCCTAGAGGGGGGGGCTGTCACTGAAGCTTTCTTT.